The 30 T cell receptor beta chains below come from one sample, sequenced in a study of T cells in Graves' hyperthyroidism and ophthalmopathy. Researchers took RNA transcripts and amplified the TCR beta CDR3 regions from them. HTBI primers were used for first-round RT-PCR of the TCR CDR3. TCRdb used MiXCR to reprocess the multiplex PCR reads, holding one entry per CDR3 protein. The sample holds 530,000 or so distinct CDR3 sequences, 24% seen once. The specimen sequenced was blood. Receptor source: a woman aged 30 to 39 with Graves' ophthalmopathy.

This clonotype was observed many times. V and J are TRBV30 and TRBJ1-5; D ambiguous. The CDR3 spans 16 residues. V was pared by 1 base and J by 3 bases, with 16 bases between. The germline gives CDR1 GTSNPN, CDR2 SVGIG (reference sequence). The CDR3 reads CAWSATPGGINQPQHF. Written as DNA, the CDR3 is TGTGCCTGGAGTGCGACCCCGGGAGGAATCAATCAGCCCCAGCATTTT.

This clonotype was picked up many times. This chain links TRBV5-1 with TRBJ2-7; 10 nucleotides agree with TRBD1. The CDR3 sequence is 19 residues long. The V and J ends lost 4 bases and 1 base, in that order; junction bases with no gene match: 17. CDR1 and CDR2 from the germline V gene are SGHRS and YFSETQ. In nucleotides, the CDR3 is TGCGCCAGCAGCCCCGGCGACCCCTTTGGGACAGGGGTTTCCTACGAGCAGTACTTC. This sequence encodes CASSPGDPFGTGVSYEQYF.

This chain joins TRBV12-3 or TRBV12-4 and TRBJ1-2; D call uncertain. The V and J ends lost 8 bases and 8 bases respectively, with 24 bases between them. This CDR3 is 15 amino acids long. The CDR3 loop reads CASGPRTQALGGYTF. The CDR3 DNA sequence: TGTGCCAGCGGTCCTAGGACCCAGGCTTTGGGGGGCTACACCTTC.

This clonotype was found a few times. Written as DNA, the CDR3 is TGTGCCACCATGGGAAGAGCAAACACCATATATTTT. This translates into CATMGRANTIYF. The chain links TRBV15 to TRBJ1-3; D gene unclear. CDR3 size: 12 residues. The V end was cut by 7 bases, the J end by 6 bases, with 10 bases between. CDR1 is LNHNV and CDR2 is YYDKDF in the germline V gene (reference sequence).

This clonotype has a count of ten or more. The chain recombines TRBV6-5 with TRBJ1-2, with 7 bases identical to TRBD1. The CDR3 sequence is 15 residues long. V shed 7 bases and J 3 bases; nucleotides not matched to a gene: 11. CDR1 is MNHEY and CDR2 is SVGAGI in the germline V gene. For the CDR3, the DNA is TGTGCCAGCATAGTCGTGACAGGGTGGGACTATGGCTACACCTTC. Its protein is CASIVVTGWDYGYTF.

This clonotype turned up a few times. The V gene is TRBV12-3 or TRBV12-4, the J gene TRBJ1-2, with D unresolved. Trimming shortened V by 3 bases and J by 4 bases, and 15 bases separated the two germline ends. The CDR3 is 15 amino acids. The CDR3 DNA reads TGTGCCAGCAGTTTTTCGCACAGAAGGTCCTATGGCTACACCTTC. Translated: CASSFSHRRSYGYTF.

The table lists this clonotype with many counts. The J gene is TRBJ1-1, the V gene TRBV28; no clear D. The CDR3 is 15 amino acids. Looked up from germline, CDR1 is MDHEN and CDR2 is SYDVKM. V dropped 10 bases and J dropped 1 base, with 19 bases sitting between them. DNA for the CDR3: TGTGCCAACAGATCCGATCTTTCGAGGAACACTGAAGCTTTCTTT. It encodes CANRSDLSRNTEAFF.

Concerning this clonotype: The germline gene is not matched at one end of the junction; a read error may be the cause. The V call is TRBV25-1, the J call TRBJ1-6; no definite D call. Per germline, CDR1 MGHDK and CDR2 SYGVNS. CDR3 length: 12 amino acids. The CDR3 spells CASSDTYSSLHF. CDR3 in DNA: TGTGCCAGCAGTGATACTTATTCATCCCTCCACTTT.

CDR3 sequence reads: CASSGRSGQRTFYEQYF. CDR3 nucleotides: TGTGCCAGCAGTGGCAGATCAGGACAGCGAACGTTCTACGAGCAGTACTTC. The chain employs TRBV25-1 and TRBJ2-7; tentatively, D is TRBD1 (6 bases). Germline V gene data show CDR1 as MGHDK and CDR2 as SYGVNS. V was clipped by 4 bases and J by 3 bases, with 22 bases between them. The length of the CDR3 is 17 residues.

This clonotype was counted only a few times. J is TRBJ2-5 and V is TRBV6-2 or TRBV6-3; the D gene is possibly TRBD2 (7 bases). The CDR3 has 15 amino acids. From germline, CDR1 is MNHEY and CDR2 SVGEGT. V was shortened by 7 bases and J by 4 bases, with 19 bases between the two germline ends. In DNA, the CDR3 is TGTGCCAGCATGAATCGGGGGGCGGCTAGAGAGACCCAGTACTTC. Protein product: CASMNRGAARETQYF.

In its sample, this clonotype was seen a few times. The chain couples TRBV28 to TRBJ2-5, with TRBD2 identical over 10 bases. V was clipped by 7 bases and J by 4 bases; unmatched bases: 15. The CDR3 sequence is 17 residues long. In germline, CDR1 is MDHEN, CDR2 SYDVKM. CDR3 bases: TGTGCCAGCAACCTAGCGGGAGTTTCTAGGGATGGAGAGACCCAGTACTTC. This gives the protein CASNLAGVSRDGETQYF. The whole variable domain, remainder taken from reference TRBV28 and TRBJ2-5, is DVKVTQSSRYLVKRTGEKVFLECVQDMDHENMFWYRQDPGLGLRLIYFSYDVKMKEKGDIPEGYSVSREKKERFSLILESASTNQTSMYLCASNLAGVSRDGETQYFGPGTRLLVL.

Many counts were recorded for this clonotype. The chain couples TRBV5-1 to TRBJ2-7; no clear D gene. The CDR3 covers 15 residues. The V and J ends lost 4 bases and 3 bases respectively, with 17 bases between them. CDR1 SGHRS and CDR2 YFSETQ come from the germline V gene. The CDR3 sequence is CASSMFGRALYEQYF. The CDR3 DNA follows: TGCGCCAGCAGCATGTTCGGCCGGGCCCTCTACGAGCAGTACTTC.

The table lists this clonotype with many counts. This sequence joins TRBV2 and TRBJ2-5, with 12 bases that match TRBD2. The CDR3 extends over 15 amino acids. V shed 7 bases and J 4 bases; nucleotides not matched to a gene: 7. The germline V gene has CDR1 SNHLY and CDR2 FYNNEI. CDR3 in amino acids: CASMAKLAGGETQYF. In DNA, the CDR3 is TGTGCCAGCATGGCGAAACTAGCGGGGGGAGAGACCCAGTACTTC. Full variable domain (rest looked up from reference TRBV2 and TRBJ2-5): EPEVTQTPSHQVTQMGQEVILRCVPISNHLYFYWYRQILGQKVEFLVSFYNNEISEKSEIFDDQFSVERPDGSNFTLKIRSTKLEDSAMYFCASMAKLAGGETQYFGPGTRLLVL.

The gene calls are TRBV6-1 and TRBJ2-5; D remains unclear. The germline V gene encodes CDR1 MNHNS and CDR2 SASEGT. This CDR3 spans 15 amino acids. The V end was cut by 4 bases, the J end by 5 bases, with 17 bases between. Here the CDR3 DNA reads TGTGCCAGCAGTGGTAGTTGGCGGATGGGGGAGACCCAGTACTTC. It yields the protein CASSGSWRMGETQYF.

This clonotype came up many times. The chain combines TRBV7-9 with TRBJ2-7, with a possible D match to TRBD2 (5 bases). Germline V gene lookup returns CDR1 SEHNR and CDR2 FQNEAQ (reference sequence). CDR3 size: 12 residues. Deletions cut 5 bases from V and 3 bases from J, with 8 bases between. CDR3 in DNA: TGTGCCAGCAGCGTAGGACTCTACGAGCAGTACTTC. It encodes CASSVGLYEQYF.

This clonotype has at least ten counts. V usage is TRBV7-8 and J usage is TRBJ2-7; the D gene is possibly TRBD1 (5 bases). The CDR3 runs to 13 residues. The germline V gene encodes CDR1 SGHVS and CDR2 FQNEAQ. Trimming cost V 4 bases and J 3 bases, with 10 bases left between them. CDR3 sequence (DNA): TGTGCCAGCAGCTCGCTCGACAGCTACGAGCAGTACTTC. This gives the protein CASSSLDSYEQYF.

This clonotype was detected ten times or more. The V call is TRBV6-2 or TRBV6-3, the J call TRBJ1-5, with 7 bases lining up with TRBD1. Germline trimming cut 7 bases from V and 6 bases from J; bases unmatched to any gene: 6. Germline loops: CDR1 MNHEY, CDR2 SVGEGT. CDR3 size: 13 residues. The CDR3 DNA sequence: TGTGCCAGCACCCCAGGACAGGTTCAGCCCCAGCATTTT. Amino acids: CASTPGQVQPQHF.

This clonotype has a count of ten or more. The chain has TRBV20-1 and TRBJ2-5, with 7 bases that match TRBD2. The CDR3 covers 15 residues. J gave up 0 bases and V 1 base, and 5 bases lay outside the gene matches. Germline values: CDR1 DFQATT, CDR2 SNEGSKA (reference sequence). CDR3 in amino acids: CSARAPAGYQETQYF. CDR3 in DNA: TGCAGTGCTAGAGCCCCAGCGGGGTACCAAGAGACCCAGTACTTC.

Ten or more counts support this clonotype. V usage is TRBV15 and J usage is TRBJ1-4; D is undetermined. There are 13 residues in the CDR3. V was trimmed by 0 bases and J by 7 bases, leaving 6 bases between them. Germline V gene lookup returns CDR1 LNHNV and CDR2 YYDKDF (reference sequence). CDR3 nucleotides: TGTGCCACCAGCAGAGATCAGTTTGAAAAACTGTTTTTT. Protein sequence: CATSRDQFEKLFF.

The CDR3 here is CASSEVPGNIQYF. CDR3 bases: TGTGCCAGCAGTGAAGTACCGGGGAACATTCAGTACTTC. The chain employs TRBV6-1 and TRBJ2-4; a weak D match, TRBD2 (5 bases). The ends were cut back, 1 base at V and 7 bases at J, with 8 bases in the middle. CDR1 is MNHNS and CDR2 is SASEGT in the germline V gene. The CDR3 extends over 13 amino acids.

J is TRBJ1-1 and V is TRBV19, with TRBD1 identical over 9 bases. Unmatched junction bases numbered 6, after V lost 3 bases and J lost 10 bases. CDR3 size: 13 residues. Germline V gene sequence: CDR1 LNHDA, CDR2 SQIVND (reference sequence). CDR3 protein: CASSIWGQGAAFF. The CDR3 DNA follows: TGTGCCAGTAGTATTTGGGGACAGGGTGCAGCTTTCTTT.

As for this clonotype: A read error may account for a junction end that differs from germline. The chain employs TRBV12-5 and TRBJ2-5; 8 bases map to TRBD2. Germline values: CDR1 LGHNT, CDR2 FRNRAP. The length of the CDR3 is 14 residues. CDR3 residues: CASGLSGGQETKYF. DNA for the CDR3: TGTGCTAGTGGCCTAAGCGGGGGTCAAGAGACCAAGTACTTC.

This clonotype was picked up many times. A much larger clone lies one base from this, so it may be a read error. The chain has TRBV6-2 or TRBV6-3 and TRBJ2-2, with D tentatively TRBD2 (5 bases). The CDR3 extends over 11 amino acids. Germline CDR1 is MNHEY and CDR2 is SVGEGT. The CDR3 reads CASSYSGELCF. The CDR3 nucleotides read TGTGCCAGCAGTTACTCCGGGGAGCTGTGTTTT.

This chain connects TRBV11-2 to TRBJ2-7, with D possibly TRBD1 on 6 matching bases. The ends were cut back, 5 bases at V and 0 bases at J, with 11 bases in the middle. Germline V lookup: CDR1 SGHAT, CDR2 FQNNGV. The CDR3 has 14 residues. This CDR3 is CASSRWTDSYEQYF. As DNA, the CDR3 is TGTGCCAGCAGCCGATGGACAGACTCCTACGAGCAGTACTTC.

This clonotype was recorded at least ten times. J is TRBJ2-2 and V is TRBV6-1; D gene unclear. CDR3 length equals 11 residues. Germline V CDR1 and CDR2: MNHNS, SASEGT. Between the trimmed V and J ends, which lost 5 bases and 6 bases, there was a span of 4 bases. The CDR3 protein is CASSRAGELFF. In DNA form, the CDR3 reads TGTGCCAGCAGTAGGGCCGGGGAGCTGTTTTTT.

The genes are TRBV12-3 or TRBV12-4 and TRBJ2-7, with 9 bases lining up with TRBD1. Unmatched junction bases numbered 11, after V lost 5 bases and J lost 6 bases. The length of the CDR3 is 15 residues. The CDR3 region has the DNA TGTGCCAGCAGTGGGGACAGGGAGAGGGCCCGCGAGCAGTACTTC. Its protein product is CASSGDRERAREQYF.

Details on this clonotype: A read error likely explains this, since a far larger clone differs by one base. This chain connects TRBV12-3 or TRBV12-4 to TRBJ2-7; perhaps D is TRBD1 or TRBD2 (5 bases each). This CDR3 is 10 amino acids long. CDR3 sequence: CASGGYEQCF. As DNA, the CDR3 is TGTGCCAGCGGGGGATACGAGCAGTGCTTC.

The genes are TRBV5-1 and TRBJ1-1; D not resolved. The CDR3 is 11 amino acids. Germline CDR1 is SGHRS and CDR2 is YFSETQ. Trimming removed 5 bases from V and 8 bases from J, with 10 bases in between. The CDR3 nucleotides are TGCGCCAGCAGATACCAATGGGAAGCTTTCTTT. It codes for CASRYQWEAFF.

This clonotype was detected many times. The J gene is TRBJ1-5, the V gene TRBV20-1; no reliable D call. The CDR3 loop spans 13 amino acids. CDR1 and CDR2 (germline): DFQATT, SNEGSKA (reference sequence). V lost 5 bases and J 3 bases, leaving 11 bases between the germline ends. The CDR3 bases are TGCAGTGCTCCAGGACCGACCAATCAGCCCCAGCATTTT. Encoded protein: CSAPGPTNQPQHF.

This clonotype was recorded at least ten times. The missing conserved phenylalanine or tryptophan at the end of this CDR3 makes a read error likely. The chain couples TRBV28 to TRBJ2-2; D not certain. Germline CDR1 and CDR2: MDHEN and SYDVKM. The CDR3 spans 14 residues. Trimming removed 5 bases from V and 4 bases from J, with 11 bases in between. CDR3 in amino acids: CASSVHLLTGELFL. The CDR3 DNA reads TGTGCCAGCAGTGTACACTTACTCACCGGGGAGCTGTTTCTT.